Listed here are 32 T cell receptor beta chains from one sample, sequenced in a study of CD8 T cells in ankylosing spondylitis. Overall study results and limits: In ankylosing spondylitis blood, a motif of roughly 8 highly homologous TCR beta variants appeared characteristic.

These TCRs are of unknown antigen specificity. TCRdb recomputed calls from the 5' RACE reads with MiXCR, one row per CDR3 protein. Counted here are 500,000 to 650,000 distinct CDR3 sequences, about 5.7% occurring once; the ten biggest clones make up 3.5%. The sequenced sample was blood, either unsorted or a sorted T cell fraction (not recorded which). These receptors originate from a male donor with ankylosing spondylitis.

This clonotype was detected ten times or more. This chain joins TRBV6-2 or TRBV6-3 and TRBJ1-1, with D hard to call. The V gene's germline CDR1 is MNHEY and CDR2 SVGEGT. The CDR3 is 11 residues long. V was shortened by 10 bases and J by 2 bases, with 8 bases between the two germline ends. CDR3 sequence (DNA): TGTGCCACCCAAGTTAACACTGAAGCTTTCTTT. This gives the protein CATQVNTEAFF.

In this sample, this clonotype turned up many times. The V gene is TRBV7-9, the J gene TRBJ2-3; perhaps TRBD1 as D (6 bases). Trimming shortened V by 1 base and J by 4 bases, and 12 bases separated the two germline ends. The V gene's germline CDR1 is SEHNR and CDR2 FQNEAQ (reference sequence). This CDR3 region has 15 residues. This chain's CDR3 is CASSLDGAGADTQYF. The CDR3 coding sequence is TGTGCCAGCAGCTTAGATGGAGCAGGGGCAGATACGCAGTATTTT.

There are many counts of this clonotype. V usage is TRBV20-1 and J usage is TRBJ1-3; D unresolved. Germline V gene data show CDR1 as DFQATT and CDR2 as SNEGSKA (reference sequence). This CDR3 is 14 amino acids long. The V end lost 3 bases, the J end lost 0 bases, and 9 bases lay between the germline ends. The CDR3 spells CSARLSRSGNTIYF. CDR3 nucleotide sequence: TGCAGTGCTAGGTTGAGCCGCTCTGGAAACACCATATATTTT.

This clonotype was seen more than once but under ten times. The chain combines TRBV5-1 with TRBJ2-1; 16 bases are a match to TRBD2. The CDR3 spans 15 residues. Germline CDR1 SGHRS, CDR2 YFSETQ. With 4 bases clipped from V and 9 bases from J, the junction kept 4 bases outside the gene matches. CDR3 protein: CASSAGTSGGGEQFF. The DNA of the CDR3 is TGCGCCAGCAGCGCCGGGACTAGCGGGGGGGGTGAGCAGTTCTTC.

This clonotype was detected ten times or more. The V call is TRBV29-1, the J call TRBJ2-5; weak D call: TRBD1 (5 bases). Germline loops: CDR1 SQVTM, CDR2 ANQGSEA. Trimming took off 3 bases at V and 2 bases at J, with 13 bases between the two ends. This CDR3 is 14 amino acids long. CDR3 residues: CSVEAGILQETQYF. Written as DNA, the CDR3 is TGCAGCGTTGAGGCAGGGATTCTTCAAGAGACCCAGTACTTC.

This clonotype was counted many times. CDR3 region: CASSLEAAGAYNEQFF. CDR3 DNA: TGTGCCAGCAGCTTAGAGGCAGCGGGAGCCTACAATGAGCAGTTCTTC. The chain is built from TRBV7-2 and TRBJ2-1, with 8 bases aligning to TRBD2. The germline CDR1 and CDR2 sequences are SGHTA and FQGNSA. V gave up 1 base and J gave up 2 bases; unmatched junction bases: 4. This CDR3 is built from 16 residues.

This clonotype has ten or more counts. This chain uses TRBV5-1 with TRBJ2-2; D gene ambiguous. With 4 bases removed from V and 1 base from J, the gap between germline ends came to 8 bases. The CDR3 runs 14 residues. Germline loops: CDR1 SGHRS, CDR2 YFSETQ. CDR3 protein: CASSPLLNTGELFF. The CDR3 coding sequence is TGCGCCAGCAGCCCGTTACTGAACACCGGGGAGCTGTTTTTT.

The table lists this clonotype with many counts. In nucleotides, the CDR3 is TGTGCCATCAGTGACGGGCAGGGAAATGAGCAGTTCTTC. It yields the protein CAISDGQGNEQFF. J is TRBJ2-1 and V is TRBV10-3; possibly TRBD1 for D (5 bases). This CDR3 has 13 amino acids. V was trimmed by 3 bases and J by 7 bases, leaving 10 bases between them. Germline lookup yields CDR1 ENHRY and CDR2 SYGVKD.

This clonotype occurred many times. The J gene is TRBJ1-1, the V gene TRBV20-1; no definite D call. There are 12 residues in the CDR3. Germline-derived CDR1 and CDR2 are DFQATT and SNEGSKA (reference sequence). CDR3 sequence (DNA): TGCAGAAAACCCACGGGGAACACTGAAGCTTTCTTT. Its protein product is CRKPTGNTEAFF.

This clonotype occurred a few times. The chain employs TRBV28 and TRBJ2-3, with D possibly matching TRBD2 (6 bases). Trimming shortened V by 8 bases and J by 2 bases, and 14 bases separated the two germline ends. The CDR3 has 14 amino acids. Germline V gene lookup returns CDR1 MDHEN and CDR2 SYDVKM. CDR3: CASQRARLTDTQYF. CDR3 nucleotide sequence: TGTGCCAGCCAGCGGGCAAGACTCACAGATACGCAGTATTTT.

This clonotype appeared many times. J is TRBJ2-7 and V is TRBV6-1, with a weak D call TRBD1 (6 bases). Germline CDR1 is MNHNS and CDR2 is SASEGT. The V gene lost 0 bases and the J gene lost 4 bases, with 19 bases spanning the gap. This CDR3 is built from 17 residues. The DNA for the CDR3 is TGTGCCAGCAGTGAAGCGCTTCGAGGGGGATGGGGTTACGAGCAGTACTTC. It is translated as CASSEALRGGWGYEQYF.

This clonotype came up many times. The V call is TRBV20-1, the J call TRBJ2-7; D is possibly TRBD1 (5 bases). Trimming left V 0 bases short and J 0 bases short, with 12 bases between. This CDR3 spans 15 amino acids. Germline CDR1 and CDR2: DFQATT and SNEGSKA (reference sequence). CDR3 region: CSARDPQVYSYEQYF. CDR3 DNA sequence: TGCAGTGCTAGAGACCCACAGGTCTACTCCTACGAGCAGTACTTC.

This clonotype was picked up many times. The V gene is TRBV6-1, the J gene TRBJ1-1; D unclear. Germline V lookup: CDR1 MNHNS, CDR2 SASEGT. Trimming pared 7 bases from V and 3 bases from J, leaving 15 bases between. This CDR3 is 14 amino acids long. CDR3 loop: CASKEGRRDTEAFF. The CDR3 DNA follows: TGTGCCAGCAAGGAAGGTAGGAGAGACACTGAAGCTTTCTTT.

This clonotype was detected many times. J is TRBJ1-1 and V is TRBV19; 7 bases match TRBD1. This CDR3 has 14 residues. Trimming removed 4 bases from V and 5 bases from J; junction bases left unmatched: 7. From germline, CDR1 is LNHDA and CDR2 SQIVND (reference sequence). CDR3 coding DNA: TGTGCCAGTAGTACCCACAGGGGAGGTACTGAAGCTTTCTTT. Its translation: CASSTHRGGTEAFF.

Comment on this clonotype: At one end, the junction sequence differs from germline, possibly due to a read error. The chain carries TRBV7-7 and TRBJ2-5; D may be TRBD1 (6 bases). The length of the CDR3 is 16 residues. From germline, CDR1 is SSHAT and CDR2 FNYEAQ (reference sequence). CDR3 sequence: CASSLGAGTHKETQYF. The CDR3 DNA sequence: TGTGCTAGCAGCTTAGGCGCCGGGACACATAAAGAGACCCAGTACTTC.

This clonotype showed up many times. The rearrangement links TRBV20-1 to TRBJ1-6, with unresolved D. V gave up 3 bases and J gave up 4 bases, with 16 bases separating them. This CDR3 contains 16 residues. Germline V gene data show CDR1 as DFQATT and CDR2 as SNEGSKA (reference sequence). The CDR3 region has the DNA TGCAGTGCTAGGGATCCTCTGCTCCAGTATAATTCACCCCTCCACTTT. Translation: CSARDPLLQYNSPLHF.

This clonotype was seen repeatedly, ten times or more. V usage is TRBV5-5 and J usage is TRBJ1-5; D perhaps matches TRBD1 (5 bases). The germline V and J ends were trimmed by 5 bases and 4 bases, with 10 bases remaining between them. This CDR3 contains 13 residues. CDR1 SGHKS and CDR2 YYEKEE come from the germline V gene (reference sequence). The CDR3 region has the DNA TGTGCCAGCAGTGGGACCCTAAATCAGCCCCAGCATTTT. It yields the protein CASSGTLNQPQHF.

This clonotype appeared many times. The J gene is TRBJ2-6, the V gene TRBV6-5; a weak D match, TRBD1 (6 bases). The CDR3 is 18 residues long. The germline V and J ends were trimmed by 4 bases and 0 bases, with 16 bases remaining between them. Germline V CDR1 and CDR2: MNHEY, SVGAGI. This CDR3 reads CASSLQGTFHSGANVLTF. CDR3 DNA: TGTGCCAGCAGTTTACAAGGGACATTCCACTCTGGGGCCAACGTCCTGACTTTC.

The genes are TRBV6-1 and TRBJ1-5; D is unresolved. Germline values: CDR1 MNHNS, CDR2 SASEGT. The CDR3 totals 14 residues. V was cut by 5 bases and J by 9 bases, with 17 bases left in between. The CDR3 DNA sequence: TGTGCCAGCAGTCCTGGCCAGTCCCTCGGGCCCCAGCATTTT. Translating it yields CASSPGQSLGPQHF.

This clonotype was observed a few times. This chain uses TRBV6-1 with TRBJ2-3; D ambiguous. The CDR3 spans 13 residues. With 3 bases removed from V and 3 bases from J, the gap between germline ends came to 7 bases. Germline V gene data show CDR1 as MNHNS and CDR2 as SASEGT. CDR3 amino acids: CASSEVWTDTQYF. CDR3 sequence (DNA): TGTGCCAGCAGTGAGGTGTGGACAGATACGCAGTATTTT.

This clonotype was counted between two and nine times. This chain joins TRBV4-2 and TRBJ1-1, with 9 bases lining up with TRBD1. The CDR3 is 17 residues long. Looked up from germline, CDR1 is LGHNA and CDR2 is YNFKEQ. After removal of 0 bases from V and 2 bases from J, the junction contained 7 bases not matched to a gene. This chain's CDR3 is CASSQEFPGQGNTEAFF. The CDR3 bases are TGTGCCAGCAGCCAAGAATTTCCGGGACAGGGTAACACTGAAGCTTTCTTT.

This clonotype was counted ten times or more. The rearrangement uses TRBV12-3 or TRBV12-4 and TRBJ2-1; D is perhaps TRBD2 (6 bases). The V end was cut by 3 bases, the J end by 0 bases, with 6 bases between. This CDR3 comprises 14 residues. The CDR3 loop reads CASSFGGSYNEQFF. The CDR3 DNA reads TGTGCCAGCAGTTTCGGGGGCTCCTACAATGAGCAGTTCTTC.

This clonotype was found many times. V and J are TRBV12-3 or TRBV12-4 and TRBJ2-5, with 7 nucleotides matching TRBD2. The V gene end was trimmed by 8 bases and the J gene end by 2 bases; junction bases not matched to a gene: 2. The CDR3 runs to 12 residues. CDR3 protein: CASQRDQETQYF. The CDR3 region has the DNA TGTGCCAGCCAGCGGGATCAAGAGACCCAGTACTTC.

In its sample, this clonotype was seen many times. This chain joins TRBV7-3 and TRBJ2-3, with 10 bases that match TRBD2. The junction had 5 bases not matched to a gene; V was cut back by 5 bases and J by 0 bases. CDR1 is SGHTA, CDR2 FQGTGA, per germline. The CDR3 is 16 amino acids. CDR3: CASSLAAGGSTDTQYF. Here the CDR3 DNA reads TGTGCCAGCAGCCTAGCAGCGGGGGGGAGCACAGATACGCAGTATTTT. Drawing the rest from reference TRBV7-3 and TRBJ2-3, the complete variable domain is GAGVSQTPSNKVTEKGKYVELRCDPISGHTALYWYRQSLGQGPEFLIYFQGTGAADDSGLPNDRFFAVRPEGSVSTLKIQRTERGDSAVYLCASSLAAGGSTDTQYFGPGTRLTVL.

This clonotype appeared many times. This chain joins TRBV6-5 and TRBJ2-7, with D tentatively TRBD2 (6 bases). The CDR3 length is 11 residues. V was clipped by 5 bases and J by 11 bases, with 13 bases between them. CDR1 and CDR2 (germline): MNHEY, SVGAGI. The CDR3 nucleotides read TGTGCCAGCAGTATCTTGGGGGAGGAGTACTTC. Its translation is CASSILGEEYF.

The table lists this clonotype with many counts. J is TRBJ2-7 and V is TRBV20-1; 7 bases map to TRBD1. The trim removed 5 bases at V and 1 base at J, leaving 8 bases unmatched. Germline-derived CDR1 and CDR2 are DFQATT and SNEGSKA (reference sequence). The CDR3 sequence is 14 residues long. In DNA form, the CDR3 reads TGCAGTGCTCCCCGGGGACAGTTATCCTACGAGCAGTACTTC. Amino acid sequence: CSAPRGQLSYEQYF.

A note on this clonotype: A much larger clone sits a single nucleotide away, making a read error possible. The V call is TRBV5-1, the J call TRBJ2-7; a possible D gene is TRBD1 (6 bases). This CDR3 is 14 amino acids long. Trimming shortened V by 4 bases and J by 3 bases, and 14 bases separated the two germline ends. From germline, CDR1 is SGHRS and CDR2 YFSETQ. CDR3 sequence: CASSHGQIDYEQYF. CDR3 nucleotide sequence: TGCGCCAGCAGCCACGGACAGATTGACTACGAGCAGTACTTC.

This clonotype appeared a few times. The chain employs TRBV30 and TRBJ2-2; possible D gene TRBD2, 5 bases. The germline V gene encodes CDR1 GTSNPN and CDR2 SVGIG (reference sequence). The CDR3 has 15 amino acids. Trimming removed 0 bases at V and 5 bases at J, with 13 bases between. CDR3 protein: CAWSVLSGGTGELFF. The CDR3 DNA reads as TGTGCCTGGAGTGTACTTTCTGGAGGAACCGGGGAGCTGTTTTTT.

This clonotype was found many times. V gene TRBV7-2 combines with J gene TRBJ2-1; the D gene is possibly TRBD1 (7 bases). This CDR3 is 16 amino acids long. Germline CDR1 is SGHTA and CDR2 is FQGNSA. V was shortened by 5 bases and J by 5 bases, with 19 bases between the two germline ends. CDR3 sequence: CASSDRQGLYHNEQFF. The CDR3 nucleotides read TGTGCCAGCAGCGACAGACAGGGACTCTACCACAATGAGCAGTTCTTC.

The table lists this clonotype with many counts. The rearrangement uses TRBV4-3 and TRBJ2-7; 10 bases agree with TRBD2. Trimming cost V 0 bases and J 0 bases; bases outside gene matches: 5. The CDR3 runs 17 residues. The germline gives CDR1 LGHNA, CDR2 YSLEER. In DNA, the CDR3 is TGCGCCAGCAGCCAAGATTGGACTAGCGGTTACTCCTACGAGCAGTACTTC. Protein sequence: CASSQDWTSGYSYEQYF.

The chain employs TRBV29-1 and TRBJ2-3; TRBD2 agrees at 14 bases. J lost 6 bases, V lost 5 bases, and 7 bases had no gene match. CDR1 is SQVTM and CDR2 is ANQGSEA in the germline V gene. The length of the CDR3 is 15 residues. CDR3 residues: CSVQGTSGRGDTQYF. The CDR3 DNA reads TGCAGCGTTCAAGGGACTAGCGGGAGAGGGGATACGCAGTATTTT.

This clonotype came up many times. The gene calls are TRBV5-1 and TRBJ2-7, with D perhaps matching TRBD2 (6 bases). V lost 3 bases and J lost 0, with 7 bases in between. This CDR3 comprises 13 residues. In germline, CDR1 is SGHRS, CDR2 YFSETQ. CDR3 nucleotides: TGCGCCAGCAGCTGGGGACTCTCCTACGAGCAGTACTTC. Translation: CASSWGLSYEQYF.